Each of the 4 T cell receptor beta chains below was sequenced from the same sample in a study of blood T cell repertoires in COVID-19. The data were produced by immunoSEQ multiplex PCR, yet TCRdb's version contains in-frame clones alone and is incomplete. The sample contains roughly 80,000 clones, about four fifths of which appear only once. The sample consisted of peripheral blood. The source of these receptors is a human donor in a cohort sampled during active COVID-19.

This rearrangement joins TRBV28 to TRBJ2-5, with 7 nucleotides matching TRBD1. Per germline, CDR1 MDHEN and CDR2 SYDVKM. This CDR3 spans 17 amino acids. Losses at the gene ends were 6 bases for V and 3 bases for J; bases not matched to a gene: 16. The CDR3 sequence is CASRPWDLGQTKETQYF. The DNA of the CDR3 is TGTGCCAGCAGACCTTGGGATCTGGGACAGACGAAAGAGACCCAGTACTTC.

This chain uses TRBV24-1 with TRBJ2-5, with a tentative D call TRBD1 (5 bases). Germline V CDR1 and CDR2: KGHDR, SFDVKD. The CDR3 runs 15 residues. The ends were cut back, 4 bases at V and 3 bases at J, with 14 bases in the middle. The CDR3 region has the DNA TGTGCCACCAGTGAGGAAGACAGTCCGAAAGAGACCCAGTACTTC. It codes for CATSEEDSPKETQYF.

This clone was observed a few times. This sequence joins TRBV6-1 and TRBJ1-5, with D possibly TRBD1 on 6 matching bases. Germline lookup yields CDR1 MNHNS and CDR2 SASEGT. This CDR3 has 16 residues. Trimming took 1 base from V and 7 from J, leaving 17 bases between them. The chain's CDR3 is CASSEGGGRGRQPQHF. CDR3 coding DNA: TGTGCCAGCAGTGAAGGAGGGGGGAGGGGGAGGCAGCCCCAGCATTTT.

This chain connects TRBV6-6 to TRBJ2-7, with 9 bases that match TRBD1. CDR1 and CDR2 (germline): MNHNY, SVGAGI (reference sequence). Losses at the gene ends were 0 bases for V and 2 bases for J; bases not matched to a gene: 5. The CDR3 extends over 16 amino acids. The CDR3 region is CASSYSPGQGTYEQYF. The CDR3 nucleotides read TGTGCCAGCAGTTACTCCCCGGGACAGGGAACCTACGAGCAGTACTTC.